The 2 T cell receptor beta chains listed next were all sequenced from one sample in a study of blood T cell repertoires in COVID-19. The repertoire was sequenced with immunoSEQ multiplex PCR; TCRdb's copy has only in-frame clones and lacks some. The sample holds almost 350,000 clones, 88% seen once. The specimen was PBMCs or T cells enriched from blood (not recorded which). The receptors shown here come from a woman in her twenties or thirties who had been exposed to COVID-19.

V and J are TRBV5-1 and TRBJ2-1, with D tentatively TRBD2 (6 bases). The CDR3 has 15 amino acids. Trimming took off 7 bases at V and 8 bases at J, with 22 bases between the two ends. Germline V CDR1 and CDR2: SGHRS, YFSETQ. Here the CDR3 DNA reads TGCGCCAGCGCCCCCGGGACTCAAGGCCGCGATGAGCAGTTCTTC. It codes for CASAPGTQGRDEQFF. Drawing the rest from reference TRBV5-1 and TRBJ2-1, the complete variable domain is KAGVTQTPRYLIKTRGQQVTLSCSPISGHRSVSWYQQTPGQGLQFLFEYFSETQRNKGNFPGRFSGRQFSNSRSEMNVSTLELGDSALYLCASAPGTQGRDEQFFGPGTRLTVL.

This clone was seen only once. V usage is TRBV27 and J usage is TRBJ2-1; D unclear. Trimming left V 4 bases short and J 0 bases short, with 10 bases between. The CDR3 extends over 15 amino acids. Germline CDR1 reads MNHEY; CDR2 reads SMNVEV (reference sequence). The CDR3: CASSYFYTSYNEQFF. The CDR3, as DNA: TGTGCCAGCAGTTATTTTTACACCTCCTACAATGAGCAGTTCTTC.